The 31 T cell receptor beta chains given below trace back to one sample, sequenced in a study of control samples from healthy donors and cancer patients. Method: immunoSEQ multiplex PCR; TCRdb's copy keeps in-frame clones and lacks some. Altogether some 140,000 clones are present, around 85% being singletons, with the ten largest covering 8.5% to 9.5%. Material: blood. Every receptor here comes from a woman in her 30s in good health.

This chain links TRBV29-1 with TRBJ2-7; 10 bases are a match to TRBD2. The CDR3 is made up of 12 amino acids. With 4 bases clipped from V and 7 bases from J, the junction kept 4 bases outside the gene matches. Germline V gives CDR1 SQVTM, CDR2 ANQGSEA. CDR3 sequence (DNA): TGCAGCGTTGCAGGGACTAGCGCTGAGCAGTACTTC. Translation gives CSVAGTSAEQYF.

The rearrangement uses TRBV4-1 and TRBJ2-3, with no clear D. Germline lookup yields CDR1 MGHRA and CDR2 YSYEKL. CDR3 length: 14 amino acids. Trimming shortened V by 9 bases and J by 3 bases, and 16 bases separated the two germline ends. The CDR3 region has the DNA TGCGCCAGTACAGACACCCTGAAAACAGATACGCAGTATTTT. This gives the protein CASTDTLKTDTQYF.

This chain links TRBV19 with TRBJ2-3; D perhaps matches TRBD2 (6 bases). The CDR3 consists of 15 residues. V was clipped by 5 bases and J by 5 bases, with 17 bases between them. Looked up from germline, CDR1 is LNHDA and CDR2 is SQIVND (reference sequence). The CDR3 spells CASSLTGTEGDTQYF. The CDR3 DNA reads TGTGCCAGTAGTCTTACCGGGACGGAGGGAGATACGCAGTATTTT.

This chain connects TRBV11-2 to TRBJ2-1, with 9 bases lining up with TRBD2. The CDR3 length is 15 residues. The germline V gene encodes CDR1 SGHAT and CDR2 FQNNGV. J gave up 2 bases and V 2 bases, and 1 base lay outside the gene matches. Written as DNA, the CDR3 is TGTGCCAGCAGCTTATTAGCGGGGGCCTACAATGAGCAGTTCTTC. Translation: CASSLLAGAYNEQFF.

The chain joins TRBV5-1 to TRBJ1-1; D may be TRBD1 (5 bases). Germline values: CDR1 SGHRS, CDR2 YFSETQ. V was trimmed by 3 bases and J by 11 bases, leaving 17 bases between them. CDR3 length: 13 amino acids. CDR3 coding DNA: TGCGCCAGCAGCTCCTCAGACGGGGGGAAGGCTTTCTTT. The encoded protein is CASSSSDGGKAFF.

The gene calls are TRBV5-1 and TRBJ1-1, with unresolved D. Looked up from germline, CDR1 is SGHRS and CDR2 is YFSETQ. The V and J ends lost 0 bases and 0 bases respectively, with 9 bases between them. The CDR3 runs 15 residues. In nucleotides, the CDR3 is TGCGCCAGCAGCTTGGTCGGCCCGTTGAACACTGAAGCTTTCTTT. Its protein is CASSLVGPLNTEAFF.

The J gene is TRBJ2-1, the V gene TRBV12-5; TRBD2 might be the D (7 bases). CDR3 length equals 14 residues. Trimming pared 5 bases from V and 2 bases from J, leaving 10 bases between. Germline CDR1 and CDR2: LGHNT and FRNRAP. CDR3 residues: CASGSGDTYNEQFF. The CDR3 region has the DNA TGTGCTAGTGGTAGCGGGGACACCTACAATGAGCAGTTCTTC.

The DNA for the CDR3 is TGTGCCAGCAGCTCCAGAGGACAGCGGAACACTGAAGCTTTCTTT. Translation: CASSSRGQRNTEAFF. This sequence joins TRBV7-2 and TRBJ1-1, with D tentatively TRBD1 (6 bases). Germline values: CDR1 SGHTA, CDR2 FQGNSA. V was pared by 4 bases and J by 1 base, with 13 bases between. The CDR3 extends over 15 amino acids.

V is TRBV28 and J is TRBJ2-1; 7 nucleotides match TRBD1. With V trimmed by 4 bases and J by 5 bases, 14 bases remained unmatched. Germline V CDR1 and CDR2: MDHEN, SYDVKM. The CDR3 runs 17 residues. Written as DNA, the CDR3 is TGTGCCAGCAGTTCACCAGCTTCCTTGGGGACAGACAATGAGCAGTTCTTC. Translation: CASSSPASLGTDNEQFF.

This clone was observed once. The rearrangement uses TRBV29-1 and TRBJ1-1; D ambiguous. V lost 4 bases and J lost 1, with 13 bases in between. The CDR3 loop spans 14 amino acids. Germline V CDR1 and CDR2: SQVTM, ANQGSEA. The CDR3 DNA is TGCAGCGTTGGCCGTGGCGGTGAGAACACTGAAGCTTTCTTT. Its protein is CSVGRGGENTEAFF.

The J gene is TRBJ2-2, the V gene TRBV6-2 or TRBV6-3; 8 bases line up with TRBD1. V trimming: 0 bases; J trimming: 3 bases; junction bases outside the gene matches: 0. Germline V CDR1 and CDR2: MNHEY, SVGEGT. There are 15 residues in the CDR3. In DNA, the CDR3 is TGTGCCAGCAGTTACTCGACAGGGGACACCGGGGAGCTGTTTTTT. Amino acids: CASSYSTGDTGELFF.

V gene TRBV30 combines with J gene TRBJ1-6; a possible D gene is TRBD1 (5 bases). V was trimmed by 3 bases and J by 7 bases, leaving 16 bases between them. The CDR3 is 15 amino acids. Per germline, CDR1 GTSNPN and CDR2 SVGIG (reference sequence). CDR3 sequence reads: CAWRGRSGPNSPLHF. CDR3 coding DNA: TGTGCCTGGAGGGGGCGGAGCGGCCCCAATTCACCCCTCCACTTT. The full variable domain, with the rest looked up from reference TRBV30 and TRBJ1-6, is SQTIHQWPATLVQPVGSPLSLECTVEGTSNPNLYWYRQAAGRGLQLLFYSVGIGQISSEVPQNLSASRPQDRQFILSSKKLLLSDSGFYLCAWRGRSGPNSPLHFGNGTRLTVT.

This sequence joins TRBV3-1 (or the pseudogene TRBV3-2) and TRBJ2-6; 12 bases align to TRBD1. Germline assignment: CDR1 LGHDT and CDR2 YNNKEL (reference sequence). The V gene end was trimmed by 4 bases and the J gene end by 3 bases; junction bases not matched to a gene: 10. The CDR3 has 19 residues. The CDR3 DNA follows: TGTGCCAGCAGCCGCCGGGACAGGGGGCGCTTCTATGGGGCCAACGTCCTGACTTTC. Translation gives CASSRRDRGRFYGANVLTF.

The rearrangement uses TRBV11-2 and TRBJ2-7, with TRBD1 as a possible D gene (5 bases). Germline CDR1 is SGHAT and CDR2 is FQNNGV. The CDR3 has 14 amino acids. The V end lost 3 bases, the J end lost 6 bases, and 15 bases lay between the germline ends. The DNA for the CDR3 is TGTGCCAGCAGCTTTCTCAGGGATTGGTCCGAGCAGTACTTC. It translates to CASSFLRDWSEQYF.

V is TRBV11-3 and J is TRBJ1-1; D unresolved. This CDR3 is built from 14 residues. V lost 5 bases to trimming and J lost 5 bases, with 15 bases between them. Germline loops: CDR1 SGHNT, CDR2 YENEEA. The CDR3, as DNA: TGTGCCAGCAGCCTCGGCGGGGTCCGGACTGAAGCTTTCTTT. Amino acids: CASSLGGVRTEAFF.

The J gene is TRBJ1-1, the V gene TRBV28; TRBD1 is a possible D gene (6 bases). The CDR3 spans 16 residues. The V gene lost 2 bases and the J gene lost 1 base, with 14 bases spanning the gap. The V gene's germline CDR1 is MDHEN and CDR2 SYDVKM. CDR3 region: CASSLVRGQGNTEAFF. The DNA of the CDR3 is TGTGCCAGCAGTTTAGTCCGGGGGCAGGGGAACACTGAAGCTTTCTTT. The full variable domain, its missing parts supplied by reference TRBV28 and TRBJ1-1, is DVKVTQSSRYLVKRTGEKVFLECVQDMDHENMFWYRQDPGLGLRLIYFSYDVKMKEKGDIPEGYSVSREKKERFSLILESASTNQTSMYLCASSLVRGQGNTEAFFGQGTRLTVV.

The chain has TRBV7-2 and TRBJ2-5, with 12 bases lining up with TRBD2. CDR1 SGHTA and CDR2 FQGNSA come from the germline V gene. The CDR3 is made up of 15 amino acids. After removal of 5 bases from V and 2 bases from J, the junction contained 3 bases not matched to a gene. CDR3 sequence reads: CASSRTSGKQETQYF. CDR3 bases: TGTGCCAGCAGCCGGACTAGCGGGAAGCAAGAGACCCAGTACTTC.

The rearrangement uses TRBV9 and TRBJ1-2; 8 nucleotides match TRBD1. J lost 6 bases, V lost 3 bases, and 7 bases had no gene match. The germline V gene has CDR1 SGDLS and CDR2 YYNGEE. The CDR3 sequence is 14 residues long. This CDR3 is CASSAPTGEDGYTF. The CDR3 nucleotides are TGTGCCAGCAGCGCCCCGACAGGGGAGGATGGCTACACCTTC.

This chain uses TRBV2 with TRBJ2-7, with 10 bases aligning to TRBD2. The length of the CDR3 is 14 residues. Germline V lookup: CDR1 SNHLY, CDR2 FYNNEI. Losses at the gene ends were 4 bases for V and 6 bases for J; bases not matched to a gene: 6. The chain's CDR3 is CASSVTSGISEQYF. In DNA form, the CDR3 reads TGTGCCAGCAGTGTTACTAGCGGGATCTCCGAGCAGTACTTC.

The chain has TRBV9 and TRBJ1-6, with no clear D. In germline, CDR1 is SGDLS, CDR2 YYNGEE. Trimming removed 0 bases at V and 7 bases at J, with 11 bases between. The CDR3 spans 15 residues. The CDR3 DNA is TGTGCCAGCAGCGTAGCGGTAAATGAGAATTCACCCCTCCACTTT. This encodes CASSVAVNENSPLHF.

This chain uses TRBV10-1 with TRBJ1-2; TRBD1 aligns across 8 bases. Looked up from germline, CDR1 is WNHNN and CDR2 is SYGVQD (reference sequence). Losses at the gene ends were 8 bases for V and 2 bases for J; bases not matched to a gene: 13. The CDR3 runs 16 residues. DNA of the CDR3: TGCGCCAGCCGGAGCAGGGAGGGGACAGGAAACTATGGCTACACCTTC. It yields the protein CASRSREGTGNYGYTF.

Here the CDR3 reads CASKKTGETGELFF. DNA for the CDR3: TGTGCCAGTAAGAAAACAGGGGAGACCGGGGAGCTGTTTTTT. The V gene is TRBV6-4, the J gene TRBJ2-2; 7 bases are shared with TRBD1. The germline CDR1 and CDR2 sequences are MRHNA and SNTAGT. The CDR3 is made up of 14 amino acids. With 9 bases clipped from V and 5 bases from J, the junction kept 9 bases outside the gene matches.

The chain combines TRBV5-4 with TRBJ2-7; the D call may be TRBD1 or TRBD2 (6 bases each). The V end lost 5 bases, the J end lost 4 bases, and 13 bases lay between the germline ends. CDR1 and CDR2 from the germline V gene are SGHNT and YYREEE (reference sequence). This CDR3 has 13 residues. CDR3 residues: CASSRTGAYEQYF. The DNA for the CDR3 is TGTGCCAGCAGTCGCACGGGGGCATACGAGCAGTACTTC.

The genes are TRBV30 and TRBJ1-2; possibly TRBD1 for D (5 bases). CDR3 size: 12 residues. V lost 4 bases, J lost 2 bases, and 8 bases lay in between. The germline V gene encodes CDR1 GTSNPN and CDR2 SVGIG (reference sequence). Here the CDR3 reads CAWIGDNYGYTF. The CDR3 region has the DNA TGTGCCTGGATAGGGGACAACTATGGCTACACCTTC.

This clone has more than one count but fewer than ten. The rearrangement links TRBV5-6 to TRBJ1-1; 8 positions match TRBD1. J gave up 3 bases and V 1 base, and 8 bases lay outside the gene matches. The CDR3 totals 16 residues. Germline assignment: CDR1 SGHDT and CDR2 YYEEEE. CDR3 DNA sequence: TGTGCCAGCAGCTTGTTCCGCGACAGGGGATACACTGAAGCTTTCTTT. It specifies CASSLFRDRGYTEAFF.

The rearrangement joins TRBV5-5 to TRBJ2-5; TRBD1 matches 11 bases. The trim removed 4 bases at V and 6 bases at J, leaving 5 bases unmatched. CDR1 is SGHKS and CDR2 is YYEKEE in the germline V gene (reference sequence). The CDR3 covers 14 residues. CDR3 sequence reads: CASSPGQGVQTQYF. The DNA for the CDR3 is TGTGCCAGCAGCCCGGGACAGGGGGTCCAGACCCAGTACTTC.

This chain connects TRBV28 to TRBJ1-6; 9 bases fit TRBD1. The CDR3 contains 14 residues. The J segment lost 5 bases and the V segment lost 5 bases, leaving 1 base of the junction unmatched. The V gene's germline CDR1 is MDHEN and CDR2 SYDVKM. In DNA form, the CDR3 reads TGTGCCAGCAGTCGGACAGGGGATAATTCACCCCTCCACTTT. It codes for CASSRTGDNSPLHF.

This chain connects TRBV7-6 to TRBJ1-6; weak D call: TRBD1 (6 bases). V lost 2 bases, J lost 8 bases, and 13 bases lay in between. Germline loops: CDR1 SGHVS, CDR2 FNYEAQ. The CDR3 consists of 15 residues. CDR3 coding DNA: TGTGCCAGCAGCTTAACAGGGTTAGGGGATTCACCCCTCCACTTT. As protein: CASSLTGLGDSPLHF.

J is TRBJ2-4 and V is TRBV5-1; D call uncertain. The CDR3 extends over 15 amino acids. Germline V gene lookup returns CDR1 SGHRS and CDR2 YFSETQ. Between the trimmed V and J ends, which lost 1 base and 8 bases, there was a span of 16 bases. CDR3 amino acids: CASSLHPAQVDIQYF. DNA of the CDR3: TGCGCCAGCAGCTTGCACCCAGCCCAGGTGGACATTCAGTACTTC. The entire variable domain, with the rest obtained from reference TRBV5-1 and TRBJ2-4, is as follows: KAGVTQTPRYLIKTRGQQVTLSCSPISGHRSVSWYQQTPGQGLQFLFEYFSETQRNKGNFPGRFSGRQFSNSRSEMNVSTLELGDSALYLCASSLHPAQVDIQYFGAGTRLSVL.

The chain recombines TRBV7-2 with TRBJ1-5; D unclear. Germline lookup yields CDR1 SGHTA and CDR2 FQGNSA. The ends were cut back, 2 bases at V and 5 bases at J, with 7 bases in the middle. This CDR3 spans 13 amino acids. The CDR3 nucleotides are TGTGCCAGCAGCTTAACGCGGGATCAGCCCCAGCATTTT. Translated: CASSLTRDQPQHF.

This chain uses TRBV7-8 with TRBJ1-2, with 9 bases identical to TRBD1. This CDR3 contains 15 residues. In germline, CDR1 is SGHVS, CDR2 FQNEAQ. V lost 4 bases to trimming and J lost 2 bases; unmatched junction nucleotides: 5. The CDR3 region is CASSYRDRDNYGYTF. DNA for the CDR3: TGTGCCAGCAGCTACAGGGACAGGGACAACTATGGCTACACCTTC.